This T cell receptor (beta chain) appears in the sequencing data of a study of T cells in Graves' hyperthyroidism and ophthalmopathy. General observations from the study: Most thyroid clonotypes expanded above 0.001 were also detected in blood. Onset of ophthalmopathy came a median 6.5 months after the model predicted it.

TCR beta CDR3 regions were amplified from RNA. The TCR CDR3 was amplified in a first-round RT-PCR using the HTBI primer set. TCRdb reprocessed the multiplex PCR reads with MiXCR, giving one entry per CDR3 protein. This sample carries roughly 360,000 distinct CDR3 sequences, about 13% of them seen once, and the ten largest clones take about a fifth. V shed 1 base and J shed 2 bases, with 16 bases lying between them. CDR3 length equals 17 residues. Looked up from germline, CDR1 is SNHLY and CDR2 is FYNNEI. This clonotype was picked up many times. As yet, its antigen is unknown. Extraction of PBMCs used roughly 9.3 ml of fresh peripheral blood.

This receptor was identified in a man aged 30-40 years with Graves' hyperthyroidism that later progressed to Graves' ophthalmopathy. The rearrangement joins TRBV2 to TRBJ2-3; D may be TRBD1 (6 bases). The sequenced sample was blood. CDR3 sequence: CASSEEGTGDTTDTQYF. In DNA, the CDR3 is TGTGCCAGCAGTGAAGAGGGGACCGGGGACACCACAGATACGCAGTATTTT.